The 14 T cell receptor beta chains below were found in one sample sequenced in a study of T-cell memory formation after mild COVID-19. One entry per CDR3 protein, called by TCRdb with MiXCR from the 5' RACE reads. The sample shows about 82,000 distinct CDR3 sequences, 9.5% to 15% of them seen only once. Sequencing was done on a sample of PBMCs or a T cell subset sorted from them (not recorded which). The receptors were gathered from a young man who had mild COVID-19 (a few samples of this study predate the infection). Cell type and time point are not known.

This clonotype was found a few times. The J gene is TRBJ2-7, the V gene TRBV7-9, with 8 bases aligning to TRBD1. J gave up 1 base and V 4 bases, and 12 bases lay outside the gene matches. This CDR3 comprises 17 residues. Per the germline V gene, CDR1 is SEHNR and CDR2 is FQNEAQ (reference sequence). CDR3 in DNA: TGTGCCAGCAGCTCCGAGACAGGGGCCACCGGGTCCTACGAGCAGTACGTC. It encodes CASSSETGATGSYEQYV.

The V gene is TRBV11-2, the J gene TRBJ2-7; 9 nucleotides line up with TRBD1. The CDR3 is made up of 14 amino acids. Germline-derived CDR1 and CDR2 are SGHAT and FQNNGV. With 1 base clipped from V and 4 bases from J, the junction kept 2 bases outside the gene matches. CDR3 sequence reads: CASSLGTGAYEQYF. CDR3 sequence (DNA): TGTGCCAGCAGCTTAGGGACAGGGGCGTACGAGCAGTACTTC.

This clonotype was seen at least ten times. The genes are TRBV5-1 and TRBJ2-3, with D tentatively TRBD1 or TRBD2 (7 bases each). Germline V gene sequence: CDR1 SGHRS, CDR2 YFSETQ. The germline V and J ends were trimmed by 2 bases and 5 bases, with 15 bases remaining between them. This CDR3 contains 15 residues. The CDR3 bases are TGCGCCAGCAGCTTCAGGGGGGGTTTGGAAGATACGCAGTATTTT. Encoded protein: CASSFRGGLEDTQYF.

The genes are TRBV27 and TRBJ2-3; D may be TRBD2 (5 bases). The V end lost 3 bases, the J end lost 0 bases, and 10 bases lay between the germline ends. The CDR3 is 15 residues long. The germline V gene has CDR1 MNHEY and CDR2 SMNVEV (reference sequence). For the CDR3, the DNA is TGTGCCAGCAGTTTTGTCGGGATCAGCACAGATACGCAGTATTTT. It codes for CASSFVGISTDTQYF.

This clonotype was seen a few times. The CDR3 is CATSDLTSGEQFF. The CDR3 DNA reads as TGTGCCACCAGTGACCTGACTAGCGGTGAGCAGTTCTTC. The genes are TRBV24-1 and TRBJ2-1; 9 bases align to TRBD2. The CDR3 runs to 13 residues. The germline CDR1 and CDR2 sequences are KGHDR and SFDVKD. Trimming at V came to 4 bases and at J to 9 bases, leaving 3 bases not matched to a gene.

This clonotype was seen only a few times. This CDR3 reads CASSPTGTGSYEQYF. For the CDR3, the DNA is TGTGCCAGCAGCCCAACCGGGACAGGGTCCTACGAGCAGTACTTC. The chain is built from TRBV3-1 and TRBJ2-7; 9 positions match TRBD1. Germline V gene lookup returns CDR1 LGHDT and CDR2 YNNKEL (reference sequence). After removal of 4 bases from V and 1 base from J, the junction contained 5 bases not matched to a gene. CDR3 length: 15 amino acids.

V and J are TRBV6-5 and TRBJ1-2; 10 bases are shared with TRBD1. V was pared by 5 bases and J by 4 bases, with 7 bases of the junction left unmatched. The CDR3 has 15 amino acids. Germline V gene sequence: CDR1 MNHEY, CDR2 SVGAGI. CDR3 sequence: CASSEVTGGTYGYTF. The CDR3 DNA reads as TGTGCCAGCAGTGAAGTGACAGGGGGCACCTATGGCTACACCTTC.

About this clonotype: Sequence at one end of the junction differs from germline and may be a read error. This chain links TRBV7-2 with TRBJ2-5, with D perhaps given as TRBD1 or TRBD2 (5 bases each). Per germline, CDR1 SGHTA and CDR2 FQGNSA. This CDR3 is built from 14 residues. This CDR3 is CASSLVGESLSWNF. The CDR3 DNA reads TGTGCCAGCAGCTTAGTGGGGGAGAGCCTGAGCTGGAACTTC.

A few counts support this clonotype. This chain joins TRBV4-1 and TRBJ2-3, with 7 nucleotides matching TRBD2. The CDR3 has 13 amino acids. V dropped 8 bases and J dropped 1; count of bases not matched to a gene: 3. CDR1 and CDR2 from the germline V gene are MGHRA and YSYEKL. The CDR3 nucleotides read TGCGCCAGCCGCCGGGGGGGCACAGATACGCAGTATTTT. This gives the protein CASRRGGTDTQYF.

The rearrangement joins TRBV7-9 to TRBJ2-5, with D perhaps matching TRBD1 or TRBD2 (5 bases each). The CDR3 is made up of 14 amino acids. V was trimmed by 6 bases and J by 4 bases, leaving 15 bases between them. Germline CDR1 and CDR2: SEHNR and FQNEAQ (reference sequence). The CDR3 region is CASRGDSQVETQYF. CDR3 nucleotide sequence: TGTGCCAGCAGGGGAGACAGTCAGGTAGAGACCCAGTACTTC.

This clonotype was counted many times. The rearrangement links TRBV6-5 to TRBJ2-3, with D tentatively TRBD2 (5 bases). The ends were cut back, 2 bases at V and 1 base at J, with 10 bases in the middle. This CDR3 has 15 amino acids. Germline lookup yields CDR1 MNHEY and CDR2 SVGAGI. The CDR3 sequence is CASSYGMRGTDTQYF. In nucleotides, the CDR3 is TGTGCCAGCAGTTACGGGATGCGGGGCACAGATACGCAGTATTTT.

In DNA, the CDR3 is TGTGCCAGCAGCTTTGGCCGCCATCGGGTAAACTATGGCTACACCTTC. Its protein is CASSFGRHRVNYGYTF. The J gene is TRBJ1-2, the V gene TRBV5-6; D call uncertain. Trimming removed 2 bases at V and 2 bases at J, with 16 bases between. CDR1 is SGHDT and CDR2 is YYEEEE in the germline V gene. This CDR3 is 16 amino acids long. The full variable domain, rest sourced from reference TRBV5-6 and TRBJ1-2, is DAGVTQSPTHLIKTRGQQVTLRCSPKSGHDTVSWYQQALGQGPQFIFQYYEEEERQRGNFPDRFSGHQFPNYSSELNVNALLLGDSALYLCASSFGRHRVNYGYTFGSGTRLTVV.

V usage is TRBV7-2 and J usage is TRBJ2-1; D possibly uses TRBD1 or TRBD2 (5 bases each). Trimming took off 4 bases at V and 7 bases at J, with 14 bases between the two ends. The length of the CDR3 is 14 residues. Germline CDR1 is SGHTA and CDR2 is FQGNSA. The CDR3 DNA is TGTGCCAGCAGCTCAACGGGGCCATGGAATGAGCAGTTCTTC. It is translated as CASSSTGPWNEQFF. Supplemented by reference TRBV7-2 and TRBJ2-1, the full variable domain reads GAGVSQSPSNKVTEKGKDVELRCDPISGHTALYWYRQSLGQGLEFLIYFQGNSAPDKSGLPSDRFSAERTGGSVSTLTIQRTQQEDSAVYLCASSSTGPWNEQFFGPGTRLTVL.

At least ten counts were recorded for this clonotype. This sequence joins TRBV20-1 and TRBJ2-5; D gene uncertain. CDR3 length: 14 amino acids. V lost 1 base to trimming and J lost 2 bases, with 11 bases between them. The V gene's germline CDR1 is DFQATT and CDR2 SNEGSKA (reference sequence). The CDR3 region is CSARGYSKQETQYF. CDR3 in DNA: TGCAGTGCTAGAGGATACTCGAAGCAAGAGACCCAGTACTTC.